This TCR beta chain emerged from a study of human T cells and chemical hapten exposure. In the study overall: Small differences in pooled library volume mainly drove the variation in TCR yields per sample. Broader study findings: There was no change with DPC sensitization in TCRs above 1 in 1000 frequency.

Individual cDNA molecules each carried unique molecular identifiers attached by the library. Each CDR3 protein gets one entry after TCRdb re-called the RACE reads with MiXCR. The table records roughly 260,000 distinct CDR3 sequences, around 9.3% of them present only once. This sample's time point: pre-sensitization, week 0. Treatment meaning: therapeutic diphenylcyclopropenone sensitization with weekly scalp DPC. This clonotype occurred a few times. Its antigen is currently unknown. The CDR3 consists of 13 residues. V was clipped by 6 bases and J by 3 bases; unmatched bases: 8. Germline-derived CDR1 and CDR2 are DFQATT and SNEGSKA (reference sequence).

The source material was whole blood, sampled in connection with sensitization to the hapten diphenylcyclopropenone (DPC). This receptor was identified in a middle-aged woman with alopecia areata. Some clones in this sample may be carry-over from other donors' samples. The J gene is TRBJ2-7, the V gene TRBV20-1, with 7 bases aligning to TRBD1. The CDR3 bases are TGCAGTGCCACCGGGACAGACTACTACGAGCAGTACTTC. It translates to CSATGTDYYEQYF.